The present TCR beta chain was sequenced within a study of beta chain features in type 1 diabetes. Study background: Patients shared similar age, gender and cell yields with healthy donors. Study-level points and caveats: Diminished insertions and augmented deletions at VDJ junctions characterized type 1 diabetes patients. Whether HLA type affects TCRB rearrangement stayed undetermined in the present work.

V lost 6 bases to trimming and J lost 2 bases, with 17 bases between them. CDR1 and CDR2 from the germline V gene are MDHEN and SYDVKM. This CDR3 region has 15 residues. In its sample, this clone was seen a few times. The target antigen is unknown. Investigators reverse transcribed all isolated RNA, so they sequenced expressed TCRB transcripts. The method was immunoSEQ multiplex PCR; TCRdb's version includes in-frame clones alone and lacks a portion of them. Altogether 300,000 to 400,000 clones are present, less than 9.5% being singletons, with the ten largest covering 0.44%. This TCR came from a woman aged 18-29 years in good health. The chain has TRBV28 and TRBJ2-7, with D uncertain. Sequenced input: central memory CD4+ T cells from blood. The CDR3: CASSRKTQWAYEQYF. The DNA of the CDR3 is TGTGCCAGCAGCCGTAAAACCCAGTGGGCCTACGAGCAGTACTTC.